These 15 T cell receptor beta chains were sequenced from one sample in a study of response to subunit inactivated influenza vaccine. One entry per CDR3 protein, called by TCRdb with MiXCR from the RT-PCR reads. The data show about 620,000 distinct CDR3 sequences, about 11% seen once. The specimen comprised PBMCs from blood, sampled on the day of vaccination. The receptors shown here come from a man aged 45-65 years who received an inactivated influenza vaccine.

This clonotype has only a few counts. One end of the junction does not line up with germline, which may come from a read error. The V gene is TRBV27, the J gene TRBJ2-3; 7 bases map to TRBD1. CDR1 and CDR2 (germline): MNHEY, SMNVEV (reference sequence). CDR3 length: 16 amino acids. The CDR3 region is CTSSLLDRYFTDTQYF. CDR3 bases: TGCACCAGCAGTTTATTGGACAGGTACTTCACAGATACGCAGTATTTT.

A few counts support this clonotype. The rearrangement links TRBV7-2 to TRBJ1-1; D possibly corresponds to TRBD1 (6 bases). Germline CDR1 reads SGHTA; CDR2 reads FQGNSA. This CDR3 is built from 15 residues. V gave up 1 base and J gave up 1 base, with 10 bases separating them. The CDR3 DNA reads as TGTGCCAGCAGCTTAGTACCGGGGGCGAACACTGAAGCTTTCTTT. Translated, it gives CASSLVPGANTEAFF. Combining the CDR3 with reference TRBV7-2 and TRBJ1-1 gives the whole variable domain GAGVSQSPSNKVTEKGKDVELRCDPISGHTALYWYRQSLGQGLEFLIYFQGNSAPDKSGLPSDRFSAERTGGSVSTLTIQRTQQEDSAVYLCASSLVPGANTEAFFGQGTRLTVV.

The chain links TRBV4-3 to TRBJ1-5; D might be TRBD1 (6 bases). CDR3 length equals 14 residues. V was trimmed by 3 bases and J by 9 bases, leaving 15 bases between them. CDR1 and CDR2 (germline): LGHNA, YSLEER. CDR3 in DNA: TGCGCCAGCAGCCAGGGTCTACAGGGTTGGCCCCAGCATTTT. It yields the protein CASSQGLQGWPQHF.

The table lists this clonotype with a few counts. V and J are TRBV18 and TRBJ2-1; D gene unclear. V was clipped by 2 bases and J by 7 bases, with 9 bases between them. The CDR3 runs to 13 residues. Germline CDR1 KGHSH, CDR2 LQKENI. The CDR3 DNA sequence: TGTGCCAGCTCACCAATGCGGTCGAATGAGCAGTTCTTC. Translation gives CASSPMRSNEQFF. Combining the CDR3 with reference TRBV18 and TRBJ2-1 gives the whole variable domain NAGVMQNPRHLVRRRGQEARLRCSPMKGHSHVYWYRQLPEEGLKFMVYLQKENIIDESGMPKERFSAEFPKEGPSILRIQQVVRGDSAAYFCASSPMRSNEQFFGPGTRLTVL.

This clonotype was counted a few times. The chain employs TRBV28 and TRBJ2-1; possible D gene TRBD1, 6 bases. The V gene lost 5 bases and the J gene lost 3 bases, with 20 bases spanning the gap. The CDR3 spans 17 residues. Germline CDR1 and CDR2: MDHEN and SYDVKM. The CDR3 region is CASSRSDRPLLYNEQFF. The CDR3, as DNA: TGTGCCAGCAGTAGATCAGACAGGCCTTTGCTCTACAATGAGCAGTTCTTC.

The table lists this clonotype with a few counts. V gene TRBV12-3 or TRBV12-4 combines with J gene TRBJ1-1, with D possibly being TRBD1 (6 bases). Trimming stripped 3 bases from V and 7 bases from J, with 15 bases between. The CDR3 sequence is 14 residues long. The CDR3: CASSFGGGGGEAFF. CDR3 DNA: TGTGCCAGCAGTTTTGGCGGTGGAGGGGGTGAAGCTTTCTTT.

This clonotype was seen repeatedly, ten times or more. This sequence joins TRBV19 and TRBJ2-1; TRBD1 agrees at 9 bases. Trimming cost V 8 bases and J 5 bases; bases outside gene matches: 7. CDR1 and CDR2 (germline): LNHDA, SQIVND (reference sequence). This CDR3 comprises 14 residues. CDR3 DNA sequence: TGTGCCAGTTCCCGGGACAGGGTAAACAATGAGCAGTTCTTC. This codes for CASSRDRVNNEQFF.

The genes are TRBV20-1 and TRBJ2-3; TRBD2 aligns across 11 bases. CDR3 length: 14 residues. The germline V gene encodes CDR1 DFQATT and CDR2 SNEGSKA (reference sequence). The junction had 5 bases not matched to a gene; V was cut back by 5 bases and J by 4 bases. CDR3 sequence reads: CSAGIAGGADTQYF. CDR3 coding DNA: TGCAGTGCTGGGATAGCGGGGGGGGCAGATACGCAGTATTTT.

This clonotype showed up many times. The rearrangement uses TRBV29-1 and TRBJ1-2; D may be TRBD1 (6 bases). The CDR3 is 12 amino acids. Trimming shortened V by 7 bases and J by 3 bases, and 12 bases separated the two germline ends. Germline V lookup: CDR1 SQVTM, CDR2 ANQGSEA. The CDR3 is CSAEAGDYGYTF. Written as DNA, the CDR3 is TGCAGCGCTGAGGCAGGGGACTATGGCTACACCTTC.

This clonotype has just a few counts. CDR3 in amino acids: CASSLASGDREKLFF. The CDR3 DNA is TGTGCCAGCAGCCTGGCATCAGGGGATAGGGAAAAACTGTTTTTT. The chain employs TRBV7-9 and TRBJ1-4, with D perhaps matching TRBD1 (6 bases). CDR3 length: 15 amino acids. Per the germline V gene, CDR1 is SEHNR and CDR2 is FQNEAQ (reference sequence). The V and J ends lost 5 bases and 8 bases respectively, with 18 bases between them.

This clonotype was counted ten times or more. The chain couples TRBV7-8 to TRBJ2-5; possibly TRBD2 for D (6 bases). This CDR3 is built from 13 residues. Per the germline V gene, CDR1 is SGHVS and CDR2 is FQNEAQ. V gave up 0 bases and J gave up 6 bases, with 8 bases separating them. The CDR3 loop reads CASSLATSQTQYF. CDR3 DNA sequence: TGTGCCAGCAGCTTAGCGACTAGTCAGACCCAGTACTTC. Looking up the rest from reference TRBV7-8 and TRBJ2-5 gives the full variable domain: GAGVSQSPRYKVAKRGQDVALRCDPISGHVSLFWYQQALGQGPEFLTYFQNEAQLDKSGLPSDRFFAERPEGSVSTLKIQRTQQEDSAVYLCASSLATSQTQYFGPGTRLLVL.

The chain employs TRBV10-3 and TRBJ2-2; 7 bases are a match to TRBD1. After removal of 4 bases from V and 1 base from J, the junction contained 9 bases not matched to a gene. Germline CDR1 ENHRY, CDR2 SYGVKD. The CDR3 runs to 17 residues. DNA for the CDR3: TGTGCCATCAGTGCAAAACAGGGGCGCGAGAACACCGGGGAGCTGTTTTTT. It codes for CAISAKQGRENTGELFF.

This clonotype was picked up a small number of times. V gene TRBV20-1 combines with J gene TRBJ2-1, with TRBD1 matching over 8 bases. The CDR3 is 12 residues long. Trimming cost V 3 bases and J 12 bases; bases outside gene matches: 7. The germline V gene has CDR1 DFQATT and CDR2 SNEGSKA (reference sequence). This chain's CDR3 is CSARLTGVLQFF. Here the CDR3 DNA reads TGCAGTGCTAGGCTGACAGGGGTGCTGCAGTTCTTC.

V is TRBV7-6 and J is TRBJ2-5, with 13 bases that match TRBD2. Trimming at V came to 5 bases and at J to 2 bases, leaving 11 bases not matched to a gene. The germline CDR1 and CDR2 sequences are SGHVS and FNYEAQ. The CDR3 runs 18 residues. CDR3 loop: CASSLTPGLAGEQETQYF. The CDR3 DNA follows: TGTGCCAGCAGCCTTACCCCAGGACTAGCGGGGGAGCAAGAGACCCAGTACTTC.

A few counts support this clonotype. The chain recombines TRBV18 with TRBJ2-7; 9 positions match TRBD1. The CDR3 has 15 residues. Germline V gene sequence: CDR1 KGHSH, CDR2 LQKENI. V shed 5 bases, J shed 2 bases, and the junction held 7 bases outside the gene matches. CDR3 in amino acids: CASSDPGTGTYEQYF. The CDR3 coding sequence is TGTGCCAGCTCAGACCCCGGGACAGGGACCTACGAGCAGTACTTC.